A selection of T cell receptor beta chains follows, all from one sample in a study of Graves' ophthalmopathy and Graves' hyperthyroidism. MiXCR, applied by TCRdb to the multiplex PCR reads, yields one record per CDR3 protein. The sample yields 1 million to 1.3 million distinct CDR3 sequences, less than 45% seen once. Source material: peripheral blood or thyroid tissue (not recorded which). These receptors came from an adult man with Graves' hyperthyroidism. Each CDR3 is given with its conserved first and last residue. The D gene is left open where the match is weak. Not all rows give a size; the values are once, few, many and, for expanded clones, a class.

D: .
J: TRBJ1-6
length: 17
size: .
V: TRBV7-3
DNA: TGTGCCAGCATCCTTATCCCTTTGAGCTCCTATAATTCACCCCTCCACTTT
CDR3: CASILIPLSSYNSPLHF

D: .
J: TRBJ2-2
length: 13
size: .
V: TRBV7-9
DNA: TGTGCCAGCAGCTCCGGTCCCACCGGGGAGCTGTTTTTT
CDR3: CASSSGPTGELFF

D: TRBD1
J: TRBJ2-7
length: 13
size: .
V: TRBV29-1
DNA: TGCAGCGGCCAGGACAGGGGATCCTACGAGCAGTACTTC
CDR3: CSGQDRGSYEQYF

D: .
J: TRBJ2-7
length: 14
size: few
V: TRBV7-2
DNA: TGTGCCAGCAGCTCTCAGGGGGGGCACTACGAGCAGTACTTC
CDR3: CASSSQGGHYEQYF

D: .
J: TRBJ2-7
length: 11
size: many
V: TRBV20-1
DNA: TGCAGTGCTAGACAGGGTTCCCAGCAGTACTTC
CDR3: CSARQGSQQYF

D: TRBD2
J: TRBJ2-7
length: 17
size: many
V: TRBV7-9
DNA: TGTGCCAGCAGCTTGGGGACTAGCGAGACAACCCTACGAGGGCAGTACTTC
CDR3: CASSLGTSETTLRGQYF

D: TRBD2
J: TRBJ2-5
length: 14
size: once
V: TRBV12-3/TRBV12-4
DNA: TGTGCCAGCAGTCCCCTAGCGGGACACGAGACCCAGTACTTC
CDR3: CASSPLAGHETQYF

D: TRBD1
J: TRBJ2-7
length: 13
size: many
V: TRBV29-1
DNA: TGCAGCGTTATGGGACAGTCGGCTTTTGGGCAGTACTTC
CDR3: CSVMGQSAFGQYF

D: TRBD1
J: TRBJ2-5
length: 14
size: .
V: TRBV7-9
DNA: TGTGCCAGCAGCCGGACAGGGGCTGTCGGGACCCAGTACTTC
CDR3: CASSRTGAVGTQYF

D: .
J: TRBJ2-3
length: 18
size: .
V: TRBV7-6
DNA: TGTGCCAGCAGCTTAGGTTGGGGGAGGGGGGCACCCACAGATACGCAGTATTTT
CDR3: CASSLGWGRGAPTDTQYF

D: .
J: TRBJ2-2
length: 19
size: few
V: TRBV19
DNA: TGTGCCAGTAGCCGCGATGGTGTGGGGACCCTAGGACCGACCGGGGAGCTGTTTTTT
CDR3: CASSRDGVGTLGPTGELFF

D: .
J: TRBJ1-2
length: 15
size: .
V: TRBV29-1
DNA: TGCAGCGTTGACTTCCGAAAGGGAGCTAACTATGGCTACACCTTC
CDR3: CSVDFRKGANYGYTF

D: .
J: TRBJ2-2
length: 14
size: .
V: TRBV19
DNA: TGTACCAGTAGTCGACGGGTGGGCACAGGGGAGCTGTTTTTT
CDR3: CTSSRRVGTGELFF

D: .
J: TRBJ2-2
length: 14
size: many
V: TRBV19
DNA: TGTGCCAGTAGTATTTGGAAGGGGACCGGGGAGCTGTTTTTT
CDR3: CASSIWKGTGELFF

D: .
J: TRBJ2-5
length: 21
size: few
V: TRBV6-4
DNA: TGTGCCAGCAGTACCAAAACTACCGGGACAAGGATCAAGGGCGGAAAAGAGACCCAGTACTTC
CDR3: CASSTKTTGTRIKGGKETQYF

D: TRBD1
J: TRBJ2-5
length: 13
size: few
V: TRBV20-1
DNA: TGCAGTGCTACCAGGGACAGACAAGAGACCCAGTACTTC
CDR3: CSATRDRQETQYF

D: .
J: TRBJ2-5
length: 14
size: .
V: TRBV7-3
DNA: TGTGCCAGCAGCTTAACTCCCGGGAAAGAGACCCAGTACTTC
CDR3: CASSLTPGKETQYF

D: TRBD1
J: TRBJ1-5
length: 11
size: .
V: TRBV5-8
DNA: TGTGCCAGTCAGGGGGAGCAGCCCCAGCATTTT
CDR3: CASQGEQPQHF

D: TRBD1
J: TRBJ2-5
length: 13
size: many
V: TRBV20-1
DNA: TGCAGTGCCAGGGACAGTTTAAGAGAGACCCAGTACTTC
CDR3: CSARDSLRETQYF

D: TRBD1
J: TRBJ1-4
length: 16
size: few
V: TRBV18
DNA: TGTGCCAGCTCACCCGGCGGGGGACAGGGATTTGGCAAACTGTTTTTT
CDR3: CASSPGGGQGFGKLFF

D: .
J: TRBJ2-1
length: 15
size: .
V: TRBV25-1
DNA: TGTGCCAGCAGTAAAGAAGCGGCAACCTACAATGAGCAGTTCTTC
CDR3: CASSKEAATYNEQFF

D: .
J: TRBJ1-5
length: 14
size: .
V: TRBV2
DNA: TGTGCCAGCAGTGAAGTGGGGGGTATTCAGCCCCAGCATTTT
CDR3: CASSEVGGIQPQHF

D: TRBD1
J: TRBJ2-5
length: 14
size: .
V: TRBV24-1
DNA: TGTGCCACCAGGCCCAGGGGGTTCCAAGAGACCCAGTACTTC
CDR3: CATRPRGFQETQYF

D: .
J: TRBJ1-1
length: 17
size: many
V: TRBV28
DNA: TGTGCCAGCAGTTTATTGGCAGTCATCGCTATGAACACTGAAGCTTTCTTT
CDR3: CASSLLAVIAMNTEAFF

D: TRBD2
J: TRBJ2-5
length: 18
size: .
V: TRBV7-7
DNA: TGTGCCAGCAGCGTTCACGGACTAGCGGGAGCTCGGCAAGAGACCCAGTACTTC
CDR3: CASSVHGLAGARQETQYF

D: TRBD1
J: TRBJ2-6
length: 16
size: once
V: TRBV7-9
DNA: TGTGCCAGCAGCCCAAAGGCGGGACAGGGGATGTACACTGAAGCTTTC
CDR3: CASSPKAGQGMYTEAF

D: TRBD1
J: TRBJ1-2
length: 14
size: .
V: TRBV20-1
DNA: TGCAGTGCCGGCGGGGACAGGGTATTAGAAGGCTACACCTTC
CDR3: CSAGGDRVLEGYTF

D: .
J: TRBJ1-5
length: 14
size: many
V: TRBV7-9
DNA: TGTGCCAGCAGCTTAAACCGGGGCCTCGCGCCCCAGCATTTT
CDR3: CASSLNRGLAPQHF

D: TRBD1
J: TRBJ1-1
length: 13
size: many
V: TRBV7-9
DNA: TGTGCCAGCAGCCCAGGGGGGAACACTGAAGCTTTCTTT
CDR3: CASSPGGNTEAFF

D: .
J: TRBJ2-5
length: 16
size: few
V: TRBV19
DNA: TGTGCCAGTAGTATAGACCTGTTCGAGGGCCAAGAGACCCAGTACTTC
CDR3: CASSIDLFEGQETQYF

D: .
J: TRBJ2-2
length: 15
size: many
V: TRBV10-3
DNA: TGTGCCATCAGTGATGGGTATGGACGGGCCGGGGAGCTGTTTTTT
CDR3: CAISDGYGRAGELFF

D: .
J: TRBJ1-2
length: 14
size: .
V: TRBV6-6
DNA: TGTGCCAGCAGAGCCGGACAGCAGATGCATGGCTACACCTTC
CDR3: CASRAGQQMHGYTF

D: .
J: TRBJ1-2
length: 13
size: few
V: TRBV10-1
DNA: TGCGCCAGCAGTGCCGATCGACAGTATGGCTACACCTTC
CDR3: CASSADRQYGYTF

D: .
J: TRBJ1-1
length: 17
size: .
V: TRBV10-3
DNA: TGTGCCATCAGTGAGAAAACCTCTGGGGGCAAGAACACTGAAGCTTTCTTT
CDR3: CAISEKTSGGKNTEAFF

D: .
J: TRBJ1-2
length: 13
size: many
V: TRBV25-1
DNA: TGTGCCAGCAGTGAATCGGCAGTATATGGCTACACCTTC
CDR3: CASSESAVYGYTF

D: .
J: TRBJ2-2
length: 15
size: few
V: TRBV20-1
DNA: TGCAGTGCTAGAGCCGCGGGGAAGAACACCGGGGAGCTGTTTTTT
CDR3: CSARAAGKNTGELFF

D: .
J: TRBJ2-7
length: 15
size: .
V: TRBV7-3
DNA: TGTGCCAGCAGCTTAAGTGGGAGCAGCGGAACCGAGCAGTACTTC
CDR3: CASSLSGSSGTEQYF

D: TRBD1
J: TRBJ1-2
length: 16
size: many
V: TRBV10-3
DNA: TGTGCCAACGCCGGGACAGGGGGACCCAGCGGCTATGGCTACACCTTC
CDR3: CANAGTGGPSGYGYTF

D: TRBD2
J: TRBJ2-7
length: 17
size: few
V: TRBV10-3
DNA: TGTGCCAGCAGCCCACTAGGAGCGGGAGGGCCTTGGTACGAGCAGTACTTC
CDR3: CASSPLGAGGPWYEQYF

D: TRBD2
J: TRBJ2-7
length: 13
size: many
V: TRBV12-3/TRBV12-4
DNA: TGTGCCAGCCAGGCGGGAGGGGCCTACGAGCAGTACTTC
CDR3: CASQAGGAYEQYF

D: TRBD1
J: TRBJ2-7
length: 13
size: many
V: TRBV20-1
DNA: TGCAGTGCTAGACTTTCAGGGGGCTACGAGCAGTACTTC
CDR3: CSARLSGGYEQYF

D: .
J: TRBJ1-2
length: 13
size: many
V: TRBV7-8
DNA: TGTGCCAGCAGCCCGCAGGGTAGAAGGAACTACACCTTC
CDR3: CASSPQGRRNYTF

D: .
J: TRBJ2-2
length: 14
size: many
V: TRBV7-9
DNA: TGTGCCAGCATCTTTCTAGGATACACCGGGGAGCTGTTTTTT
CDR3: CASIFLGYTGELFF

D: .
J: TRBJ2-2
length: 14
size: few
V: TRBV4-1
DNA: TGCGCCAGCAGCCAAGACGGGGGGCCCGGGGAGCTGTTTTTT
CDR3: CASSQDGGPGELFF

D: .
J: TRBJ1-1
length: 14
size: once
V: TRBV2
DNA: TGTGCCAGCAGTGCACAACCCAACGCAAATGAAGCTTTCTTT
CDR3: CASSAQPNANEAFF

D: .
J: TRBJ2-7
length: 14
size: .
V: TRBV4-1
DNA: TGCGCCAGCAGCAAGACAGTTTTTAACTTCGAGCAGTACTTC
CDR3: CASSKTVFNFEQYF

D: .
J: TRBJ1-1
length: 15
size: many
V: TRBV7-9
DNA: TGTGCCAGCAGCTTAGGGTCCGGTTTGAACACTGAAGCTTTCTTT
CDR3: CASSLGSGLNTEAFF

D: .
J: TRBJ2-2
length: 13
size: .
V: TRBV20-1
DNA: TGCAGCGCCGACCTCTTGAGCACCGGGGAGCTGTTTTTT
CDR3: CSADLLSTGELFF

D: .
J: TRBJ2-5
length: 13
size: .
V: TRBV9
DNA: TGTGCCAGCAGCCTAAACGCGAAAGAGACCCAGTACTTC
CDR3: CASSLNAKETQYF

D: .
J: TRBJ1-4
length: 19
size: .
V: TRBV10-3
DNA: TGTGCCATCAGTGATAGCGGGACTAGCGCCTACGAGCAGGGGCTGGGACTGTTTTTT
CDR3: CAISDSGTSAYEQGLGLFF

D: .
J: TRBJ2-5
length: 15
size: .
V: TRBV19
DNA: TGTGCCAGTAGTTCTCTATTGGCAGGTAAAGAGACCCAGTACTTC
CDR3: CASSSLLAGKETQYF

D: .
J: TRBJ1-1
length: 13
size: many
V: TRBV7-8
DNA: TGTGCCAGCAGGCAAGGAGTCGGCACTGAAGCTTTCTTT
CDR3: CASRQGVGTEAFF

D: .
J: TRBJ2-5
length: 14
size: .
V: TRBV10-3
DNA: TGTGCCATCAGTGAACGAACAGGGACGGAGACCCAGTACTTC
CDR3: CAISERTGTETQYF

D: TRBD2
J: TRBJ2-7
length: 17
size: .
V: TRBV7-9
DNA: TGTGCCAGCAGCTTGGGGTTAGGGGCGGGGGTCCCCTACGAGCAGTACTTC
CDR3: CASSLGLGAGVPYEQYF

D: .
J: TRBJ1-1
length: 15
size: .
V: TRBV4-1
DNA: TGCGCCAGCAGCCAAATTCGACTGCGCTGGGCTGAAGCTTTCTTT
CDR3: CASSQIRLRWAEAFF

D: .
J: TRBJ2-7
length: 14
size: many
V: TRBV14
DNA: TGTGCCAGCAGCCTCTGGGGACAACGCTACGAGCAGTACTTC
CDR3: CASSLWGQRYEQYF

D: .
J: TRBJ2-5
length: 16
size: .
V: TRBV7-7
DNA: TGTGCCAGCAGTTTATTAGGTGGCAGGGTCCAAGAGACCCAGTACTTC
CDR3: CASSLLGGRVQETQYF

D: .
J: TRBJ2-2
length: 16
size: .
V: TRBV7-3
DNA: TGTGCCAGCAGCTTAATGGTGGCGTCGAGTACCGGGGAGCTGTTTTTT
CDR3: CASSLMVASSTGELFF

D: .
J: TRBJ1-2
length: 14
size: .
V: TRBV6-1
DNA: TGTGCCAGCAGTATCAACTCGGGGATATATGGCTACACCTTC
CDR3: CASSINSGIYGYTF

D: TRBD1
J: TRBJ1-2
length: 18
size: .
V: TRBV25-1
DNA: TGTGCCAGCAGTGATTTGTGGGGACAGCGGGGCAGGCGTGGTGGCTACACCTTC
CDR3: CASSDLWGQRGRRGGYTF